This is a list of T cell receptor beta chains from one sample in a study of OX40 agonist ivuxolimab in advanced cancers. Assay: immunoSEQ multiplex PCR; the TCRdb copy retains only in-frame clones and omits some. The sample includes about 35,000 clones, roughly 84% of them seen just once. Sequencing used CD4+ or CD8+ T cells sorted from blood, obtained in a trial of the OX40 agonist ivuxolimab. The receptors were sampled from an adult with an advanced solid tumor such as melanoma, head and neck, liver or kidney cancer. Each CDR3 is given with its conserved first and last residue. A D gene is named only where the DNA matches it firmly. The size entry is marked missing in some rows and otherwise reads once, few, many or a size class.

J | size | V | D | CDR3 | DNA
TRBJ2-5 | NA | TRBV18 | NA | CASSSYLLQETQYF | TGTGCCAGCTCATCCTATTTATTACAAGAGACCCAGTACTTC
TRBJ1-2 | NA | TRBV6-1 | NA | CASSEHAPVAGDGYTF | TGTGCCAGCAGTGAGCACGCCCCGGTAGCGGGGGATGGCTACACCTTC
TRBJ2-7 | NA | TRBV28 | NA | CASSLTFYEQYF | TGTGCCAGCAGTTTAACTTTCTACGAGCAGTACTTC
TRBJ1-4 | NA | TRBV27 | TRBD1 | CASSDRGREKLFF | TGTGCCAGCAGTGACAGGGGGCGTGAAAAACTGTTTTTT
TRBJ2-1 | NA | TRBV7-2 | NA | CASSLSASSYNEQFF | TGTGCCAGCAGCTTAAGCGCGAGCTCCTACAATGAGCAGTTCTTC
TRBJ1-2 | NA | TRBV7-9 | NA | CASSLGGDYGYTF | TGTGCCAGCAGCTTAGGGGGTGACTATGGCTACACCTTC
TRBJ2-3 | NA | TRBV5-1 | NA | CASSLGQSTDTQYF | TGCGCCAGCAGCCTCGGACAGAGCACAGATACGCAGTATTTT
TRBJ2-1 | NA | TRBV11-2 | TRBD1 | CASSQGQIYNEQFF | TGTGCCAGCAGCCAGGGACAGATCTACAATGAGCAGTTCTTC
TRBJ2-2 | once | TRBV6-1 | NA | CASRVEGYTGELFF | TGTGCCAGCAGGGTTGAAGGATACACCGGGGAGCTGTTTTTT
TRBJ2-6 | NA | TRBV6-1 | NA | CASSELLSGANVLTF | TGTGCCAGCAGTGAACTTCTCTCTGGGGCCAACGTCCTGACTTTC
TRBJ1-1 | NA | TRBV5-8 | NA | CASSLGPGDHWNTEAFF | TGTGCCAGCAGCTTGGGTCCCGGGGACCACTGGAACACTGAAGCTTTCTTT
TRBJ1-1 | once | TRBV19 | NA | CASRPRGANRLRTEAFF | TGTGCCAGTAGACCGAGGGGGGCGAATCGATTGAGGACTGAAGCTTTCTTT
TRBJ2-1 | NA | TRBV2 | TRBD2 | CASIRVAGEQFF | TGTGCCAGCATAAGAGTAGCGGGGGAGCAGTTCTTC
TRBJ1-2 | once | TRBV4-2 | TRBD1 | CASSQMDRYNYGYTF | TGTGCCAGCAGCCAAATGGACAGGTATAACTATGGCTACACCTTC
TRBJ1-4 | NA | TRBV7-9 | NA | CASSLAGTTNEKLFF | TGTGCCAGCAGCTTAGCAGGGACAACTAATGAAAAACTGTTTTTT
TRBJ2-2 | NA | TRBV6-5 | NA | CATSIGGAATGELFF | TGTGCCACTTCAATCGGCGGGGCCGCGACCGGGGAGCTGTTTTTT
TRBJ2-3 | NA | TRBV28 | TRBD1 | CASRRPGGPDTQYF | TGTGCCAGCAGAAGGCCAGGGGGACCAGATACGCAGTATTTT
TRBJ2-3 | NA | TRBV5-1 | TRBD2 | CASSFGLASTDTQYF | TGCGCCAGCAGCTTCGGACTAGCGAGCACAGATACGCAGTATTTT